This T cell receptor beta chain was recovered during a study of cytomegalovirus exposure and HLA in healthy donors. The V and J ends lost 9 bases and 8 bases, in that order; junction bases with no gene match: 17. The CDR3 is 16 residues long. The germline CDR1 and CDR2 sequences are SEHNR and FQNEAQ (reference sequence). Concerning this clone itself: Its target is unknown.

Repertoires were generated with immunoSEQ multiplex PCR, while TCRdb's copy carries only in-frame clones and drops some. The data show about 56,000 clones, 93% seen once. Study-level points and caveats: Most TCR sequences were seen very rarely across donors, but some public TCRs occurred in many.

The TCR was taken from a woman aged 18 to 35 in good health and CMV-seropositive. The sample taken for sequencing was PBMCs. The V gene is TRBV7-9, the J gene TRBJ1-2; 11 nucleotides align to TRBD1. CDR3 residues: CASDVSTGQGGQGYTF. CDR3 DNA sequence: TGTGCCAGTGATGTCAGTACGGGACAGGGGGGCCAGGGCTACACCTTC.